This T cell receptor beta chain was documented in a study of vaccination and CD4 T cells after COVID-19. Cultured CD4+ T-cell DNA underwent Oncomine TCR Beta short-read sequencing. MiXCR was run by TCRdb on the PCR reads, yielding one entry per CDR3 protein. The repertoire holds roughly 4,100 distinct CDR3 sequences, about 40% seen once, with just over 55% in the top ten. This CDR3 region has 14 residues. Germline V gene lookup returns CDR1 LNHDA and CDR2 SQIVND (reference sequence). Trimming cost V 7 bases and J 8 bases, with 19 bases left between them. Treatment denoted: roughly nine-day PBMC culture with coronavirus spike peptide pools or control peptides (ViraFEST assay). This clonotype qualifies as medium-sized. Its target is unknown.

The V call is TRBV19, the J call TRBJ2-3; D might be TRBD2 (7 bases). This clonotype originated in a human donor who had recovered from COVID-19. The sample consisted of CD4+ T cells from blood, cultured in vitro. DNA for the CDR3: TGTGCCAGTAAGCCCGCGGCGGGGGCAGGTACGCAGTATTTT. Protein: CASKPAAGAGTQYF.